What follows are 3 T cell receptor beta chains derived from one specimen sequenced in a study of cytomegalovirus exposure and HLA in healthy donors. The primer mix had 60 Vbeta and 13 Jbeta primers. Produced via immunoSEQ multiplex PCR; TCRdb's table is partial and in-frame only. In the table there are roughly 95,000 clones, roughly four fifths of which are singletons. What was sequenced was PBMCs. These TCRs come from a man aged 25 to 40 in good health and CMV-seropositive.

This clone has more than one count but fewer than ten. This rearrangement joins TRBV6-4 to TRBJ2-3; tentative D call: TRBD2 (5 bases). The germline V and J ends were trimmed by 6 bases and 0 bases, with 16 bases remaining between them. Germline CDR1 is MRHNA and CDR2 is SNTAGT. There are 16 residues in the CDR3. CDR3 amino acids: CASSLTRSSSTDTQYF. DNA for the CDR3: TGTGCCAGCAGCTTAACTAGGAGTTCTAGCACAGATACGCAGTATTTT.

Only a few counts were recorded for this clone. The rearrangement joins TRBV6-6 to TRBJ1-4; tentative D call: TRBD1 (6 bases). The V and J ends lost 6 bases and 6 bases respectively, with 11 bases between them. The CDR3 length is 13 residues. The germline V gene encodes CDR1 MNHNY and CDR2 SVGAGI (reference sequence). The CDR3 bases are TGTGCCAGCAGGGTACAGGGAGATGAAAAACTGTTTTTT. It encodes CASRVQGDEKLFF.

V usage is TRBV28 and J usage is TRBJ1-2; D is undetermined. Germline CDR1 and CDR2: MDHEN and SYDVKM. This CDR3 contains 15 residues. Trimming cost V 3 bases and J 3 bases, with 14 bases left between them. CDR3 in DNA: TGTGCCAGCAGTTTCCCCGCGGGCCGATACTATGGCTACACCTTC. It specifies CASSFPAGRYYGYTF.